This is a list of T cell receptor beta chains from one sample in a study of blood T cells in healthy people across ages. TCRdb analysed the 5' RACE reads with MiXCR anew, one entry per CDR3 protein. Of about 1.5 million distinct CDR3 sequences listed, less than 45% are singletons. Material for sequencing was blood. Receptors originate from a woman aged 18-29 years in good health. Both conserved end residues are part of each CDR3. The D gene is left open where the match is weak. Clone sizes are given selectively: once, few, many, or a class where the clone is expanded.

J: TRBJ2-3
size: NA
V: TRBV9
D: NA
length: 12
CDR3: CASSVATGTQYF
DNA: TGTGCCAGCAGCGTAGCGACTGGTACGCAGTATTTT

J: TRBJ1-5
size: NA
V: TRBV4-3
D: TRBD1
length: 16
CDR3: CASSQDAQGTNQPQHF
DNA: TGCGCCAGCAGCCAAGATGCACAGGGGACTAATCAGCCCCAGCATTTT

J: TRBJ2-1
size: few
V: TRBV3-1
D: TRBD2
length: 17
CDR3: CASKLAGGSTQANEQFF
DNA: TGTGCCAGCAAACTAGCGGGGGGCAGTACTCAAGCCAATGAGCAGTTCTTC

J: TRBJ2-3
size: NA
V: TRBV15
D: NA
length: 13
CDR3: CATSTTSTDTQYF
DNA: TGTGCCACCAGCACGACTAGCACAGATACGCAGTATTTT

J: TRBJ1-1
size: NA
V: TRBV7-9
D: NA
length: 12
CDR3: CASSLVGTGAFF
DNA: TGTGCCAGCAGCTTGGTTGGGACCGGGGCTTTCTTT

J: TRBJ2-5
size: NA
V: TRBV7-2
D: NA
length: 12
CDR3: CASSPPKETQYF
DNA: TGTGCCAGCAGTCCACCGAAAGAGACCCAGTACTTC

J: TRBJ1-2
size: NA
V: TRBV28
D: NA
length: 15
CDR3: CASSSADRTNYGYTF
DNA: TGTGCCAGCAGTTCCGCGGACAGAACTAACTATGGCTACACCTTC

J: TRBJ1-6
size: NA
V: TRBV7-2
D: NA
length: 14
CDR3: CASSLSVVGSPLHF
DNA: TGTGCCAGCAGCTTATCAGTGGTGGGTTCACCCCTCCACTTT

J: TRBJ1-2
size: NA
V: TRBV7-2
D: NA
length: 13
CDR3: CASSWIGIYGYTF
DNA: TGTGCCAGCAGCTGGATAGGGATCTATGGCTACACCTTC

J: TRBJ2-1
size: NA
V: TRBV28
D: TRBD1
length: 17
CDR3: CASSLPSGQGRGNEQFF
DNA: TGTGCCAGCAGTTTGCCCTCGGGACAGGGGAGGGGAAATGAGCAGTTCTTC

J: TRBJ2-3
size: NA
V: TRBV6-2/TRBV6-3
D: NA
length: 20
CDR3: CASSFQLGVLTTSSTDTQYF
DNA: TGTGCCAGCAGTTTCCAGTTAGGAGTTCTTACTACATCATCCACAGATACGCAGTATTTT